The T cell receptor beta chain described here comes from a study of beta chain features in type 1 diabetes. Study-level findings and limits: Overrepresentation of cells with high TCR expression could result from cDNA sequencing. Type 1 diabetes patients had moderately but significantly shorter TCRB CDR3s in all four CD4+ subsets. The study found that naive, central memory and Treg TCRB repertoires appeared more similar in patients than in healthy donors.

Turning to this clone: What it binds is unknown.

Trimming took 0 bases from V and 6 from J, leaving 14 bases between them. Looked up from germline, CDR1 is SGHDN and CDR2 is FVKESK. The length of the CDR3 is 15 residues. Expressed TCRB transcripts were sequenced after all isolated RNA was converted to cDNA. An average roughly 3.5 million reads came from naive, central memory and regulatory T cell samples. Sequenced by immunoSEQ multiplex PCR; TCRdb stores in-frame clones only, minus some. The sample has around 240,000 clones; 68% are singletons. This rearrangement joins TRBV14 to TRBJ1-1, with D tentatively TRBD1 (5 bases). Sequences were obtained from naive CD4+ T cells from blood. This clonotype originated in a man aged 25-40 years in good health. The CDR3 here is CASSQDWAGRSEAFF. In DNA, the CDR3 is TGTGCCAGCAGCCAAGATTGGGCAGGGCGCTCTGAAGCTTTCTTT.